This T cell receptor beta chain was recorded in a study of blood T cell repertoires in COVID-19. In the study overall: Some COVID-19 samples were acute and others convalescent; all came from the United States, Italy and Spain. T cells, B-cell-depleted T cells, or PBMCs supplied cDNA or gDNA.

Generated by immunoSEQ multiplex PCR, the TCRdb table keeps only in-frame clones and is missing some. The table has about 190,000 clones, 70% to 85% seen once. The sample was peripheral blood. This TCR was sampled from a woman in her forties or fifties with acute or convalescent COVID-19.

As DNA, the CDR3 is TGTGCCAGCAGCTTAGGACAGACCCTCGAGGAAAAACTGTTTTTT. Translation gives CASSLGQTLEEKLFF. The J gene is TRBJ1-4, the V gene TRBV11-3; tentative D call: TRBD1 (5 bases). The CDR3 totals 15 residues. Trimming pared 1 base from V and 8 bases from J, leaving 14 bases between. CDR1 is SGHNT, CDR2 YENEEA, per germline.